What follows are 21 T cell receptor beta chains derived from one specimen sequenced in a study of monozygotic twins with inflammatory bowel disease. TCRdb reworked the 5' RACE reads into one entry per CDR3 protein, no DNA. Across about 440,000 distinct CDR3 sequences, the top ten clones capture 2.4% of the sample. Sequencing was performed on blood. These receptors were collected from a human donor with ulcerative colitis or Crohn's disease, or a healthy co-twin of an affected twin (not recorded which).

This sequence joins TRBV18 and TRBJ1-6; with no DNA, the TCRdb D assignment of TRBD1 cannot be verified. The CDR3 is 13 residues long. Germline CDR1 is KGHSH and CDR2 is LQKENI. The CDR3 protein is CASSSDRNSPLHF. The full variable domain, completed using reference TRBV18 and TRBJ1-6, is NAGVMQNPRHLVRRRGQEARLRCSPMKGHSHVYWYRQLPEEGLKFMVYLQKENIIDESGMPKERFSAEFPKEGPSILRIQQVVRGDSAAYFCASSSDRNSPLHFGNGTRLTVT.

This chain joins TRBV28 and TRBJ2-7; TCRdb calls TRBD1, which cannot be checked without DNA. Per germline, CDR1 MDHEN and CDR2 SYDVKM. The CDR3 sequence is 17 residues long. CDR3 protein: CASTFGGVGKVSNEQYF.

This CDR3 reads CASSSGDRHGYTF. J is TRBJ1-2 and V is TRBV7-2; TCRdb outputs TRBD1, but without DNA this stays unchecked. The CDR3 runs to 13 residues. Germline V gene lookup returns CDR1 SGHTA and CDR2 FQGNSA.

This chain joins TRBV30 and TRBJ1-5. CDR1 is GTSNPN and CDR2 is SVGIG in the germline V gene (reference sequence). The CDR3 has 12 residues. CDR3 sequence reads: CAWSVKRQSQHF. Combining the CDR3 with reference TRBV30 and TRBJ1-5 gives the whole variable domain SQTIHQWPATLVQPVGSPLSLECTVEGTSNPNLYWYRQAAGRGLQLLFYSVGIGQISSEVPQNLSASRPQDRQFILSSKKLLLSDSGFYLCAWSVKRQSQHFGDGTRLSIL.

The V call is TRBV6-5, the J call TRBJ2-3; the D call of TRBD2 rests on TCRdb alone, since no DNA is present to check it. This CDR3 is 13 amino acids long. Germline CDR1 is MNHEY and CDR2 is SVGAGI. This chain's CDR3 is CASSPDGRDTQYF.

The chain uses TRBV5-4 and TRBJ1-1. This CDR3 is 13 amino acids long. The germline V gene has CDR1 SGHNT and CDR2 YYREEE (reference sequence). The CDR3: CVSSSLGNTEAFF. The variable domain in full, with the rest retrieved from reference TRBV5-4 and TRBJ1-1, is ETGVTQSPTHLIKTRGQQVTLRCSSQSGHNTVSWYQQALGQGPQFIFQYYREEENGRGNFPPRFSGLQFPNYSSELNVNALELDDSALYLCVSSSLGNTEAFFGQGTRLTVV.

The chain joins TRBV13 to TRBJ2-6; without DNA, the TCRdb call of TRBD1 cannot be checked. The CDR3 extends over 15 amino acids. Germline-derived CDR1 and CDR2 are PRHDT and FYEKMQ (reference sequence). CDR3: CASSPTGTGANVLTF.

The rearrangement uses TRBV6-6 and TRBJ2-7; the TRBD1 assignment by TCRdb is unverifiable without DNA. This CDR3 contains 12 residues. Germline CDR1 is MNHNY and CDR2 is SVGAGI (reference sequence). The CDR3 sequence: CATSGQGSEQYF.

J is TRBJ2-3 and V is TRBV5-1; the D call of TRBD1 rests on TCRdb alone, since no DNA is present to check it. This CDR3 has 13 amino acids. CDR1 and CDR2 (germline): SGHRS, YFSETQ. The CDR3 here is CASSRDPTDTQYF.

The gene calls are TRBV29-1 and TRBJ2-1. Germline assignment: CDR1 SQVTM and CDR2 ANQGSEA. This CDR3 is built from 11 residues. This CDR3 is CSGYDPNEQFF.

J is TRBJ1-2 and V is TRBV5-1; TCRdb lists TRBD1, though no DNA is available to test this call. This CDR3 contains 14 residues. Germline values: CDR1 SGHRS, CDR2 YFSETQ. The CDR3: CASSSGTGTYGYTF.

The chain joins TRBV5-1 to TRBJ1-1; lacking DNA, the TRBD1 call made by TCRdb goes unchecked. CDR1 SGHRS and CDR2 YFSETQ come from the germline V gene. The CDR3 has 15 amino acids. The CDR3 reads CASSSDPGRNTEAFF.

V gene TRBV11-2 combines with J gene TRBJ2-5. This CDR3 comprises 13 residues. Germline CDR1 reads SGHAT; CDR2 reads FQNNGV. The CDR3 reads CASSLEPVETQYF.

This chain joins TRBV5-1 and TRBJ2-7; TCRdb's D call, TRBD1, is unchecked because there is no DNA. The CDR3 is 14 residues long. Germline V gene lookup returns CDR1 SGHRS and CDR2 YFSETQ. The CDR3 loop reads CASSGRTGSNEQYF.

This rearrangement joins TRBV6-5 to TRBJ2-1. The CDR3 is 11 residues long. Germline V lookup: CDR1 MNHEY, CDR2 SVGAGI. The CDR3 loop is CASSYGNEQFF.

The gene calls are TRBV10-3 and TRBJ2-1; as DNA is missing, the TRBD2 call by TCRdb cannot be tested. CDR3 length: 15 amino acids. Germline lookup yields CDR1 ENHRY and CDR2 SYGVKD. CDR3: CAISAGSGRPSEQFF.

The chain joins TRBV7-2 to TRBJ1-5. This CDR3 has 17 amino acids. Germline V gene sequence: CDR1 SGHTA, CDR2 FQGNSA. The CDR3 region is CASSLRGGGGTNQPQHF. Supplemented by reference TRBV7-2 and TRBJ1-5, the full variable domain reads GAGVSQSPSNKVTEKGKDVELRCDPISGHTALYWYRQSLGQGLEFLIYFQGNSAPDKSGLPSDRFSAERTGGSVSTLTIQRTQQEDSAVYLCASSLRGGGGTNQPQHFGDGTRLSIL.

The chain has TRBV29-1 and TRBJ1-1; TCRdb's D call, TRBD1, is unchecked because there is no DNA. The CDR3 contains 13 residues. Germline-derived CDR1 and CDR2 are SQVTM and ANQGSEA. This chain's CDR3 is CSVMLQGNTEAFF. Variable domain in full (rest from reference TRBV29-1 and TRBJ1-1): SAVISQKPSRDICQRGTSLTIQCQVDSQVTMMFWYRQQPGQSLTLIATANQGSEATYESGFVIDKFPISRPNLTFSTLTVSNMSPEDSSIYLCSVMLQGNTEAFFGQGTRLTVV.

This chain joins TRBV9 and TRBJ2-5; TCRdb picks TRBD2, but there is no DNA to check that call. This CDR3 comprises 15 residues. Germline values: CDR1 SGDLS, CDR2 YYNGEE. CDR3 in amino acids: CASSVAWTLQETQYF.

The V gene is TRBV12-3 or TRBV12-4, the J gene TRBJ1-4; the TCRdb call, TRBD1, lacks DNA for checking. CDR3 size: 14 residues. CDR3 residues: CASSRRTVGEKLFF.

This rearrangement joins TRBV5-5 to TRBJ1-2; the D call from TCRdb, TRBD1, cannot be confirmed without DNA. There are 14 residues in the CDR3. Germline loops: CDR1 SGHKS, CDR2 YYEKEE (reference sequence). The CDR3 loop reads CASSLTGNTDGYTF.